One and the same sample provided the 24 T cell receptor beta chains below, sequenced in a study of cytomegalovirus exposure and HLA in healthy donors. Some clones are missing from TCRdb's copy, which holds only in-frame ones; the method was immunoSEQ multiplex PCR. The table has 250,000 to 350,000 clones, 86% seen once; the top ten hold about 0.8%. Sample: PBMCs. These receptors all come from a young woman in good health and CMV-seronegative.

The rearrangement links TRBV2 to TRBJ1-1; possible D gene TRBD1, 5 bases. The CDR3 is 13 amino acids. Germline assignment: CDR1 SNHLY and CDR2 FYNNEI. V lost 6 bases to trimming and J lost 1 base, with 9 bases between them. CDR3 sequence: CASRFDRNTEAFF. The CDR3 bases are TGTGCCAGCAGGTTTGACAGGAACACTGAAGCTTTCTTT.

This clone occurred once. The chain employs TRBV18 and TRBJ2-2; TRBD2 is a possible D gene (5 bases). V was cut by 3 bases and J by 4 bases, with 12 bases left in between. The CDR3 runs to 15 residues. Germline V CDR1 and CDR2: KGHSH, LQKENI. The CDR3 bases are TGTGCCAGCTCACCCGGGGAGACCTCCACCGGGGAGCTGTTTTTT. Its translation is CASSPGETSTGELFF.

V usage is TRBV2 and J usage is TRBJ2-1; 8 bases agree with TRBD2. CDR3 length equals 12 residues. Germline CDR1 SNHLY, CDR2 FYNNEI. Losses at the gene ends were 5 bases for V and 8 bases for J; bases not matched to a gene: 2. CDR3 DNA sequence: TGTGCCAGCAGTCGGGAGGGCTATGAGCAGTTCTTC. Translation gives CASSREGYEQFF. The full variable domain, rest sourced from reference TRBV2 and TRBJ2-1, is EPEVTQTPSHQVTQMGQEVILRCVPISNHLYFYWYRQILGQKVEFLVSFYNNEISEKSEIFDDQFSVERPDGSNFTLKIRSTKLEDSAMYFCASSREGYEQFFGPGTRLTVL.

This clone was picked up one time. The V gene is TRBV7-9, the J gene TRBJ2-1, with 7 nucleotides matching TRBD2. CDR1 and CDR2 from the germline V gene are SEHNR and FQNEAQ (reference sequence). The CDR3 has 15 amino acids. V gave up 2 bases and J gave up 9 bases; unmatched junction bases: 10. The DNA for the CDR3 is TGTGCCAGCAGCTTAACGACTAGCCCCGACCGTGAGCAGTTCTTC. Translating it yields CASSLTTSPDREQFF.

CDR3 loop: CSVAWERGLEQYF. CDR3 DNA sequence: TGCAGCGTGGCGTGGGAGCGGGGGCTCGAGCAGTACTTC. This chain links TRBV29-1 with TRBJ2-7, with TRBD2 matching 8 bases. The CDR3 loop spans 13 amino acids. V dropped 6 bases and J dropped 6; count of bases not matched to a gene: 10. CDR1 is SQVTM and CDR2 is ANQGSEA in the germline V gene.

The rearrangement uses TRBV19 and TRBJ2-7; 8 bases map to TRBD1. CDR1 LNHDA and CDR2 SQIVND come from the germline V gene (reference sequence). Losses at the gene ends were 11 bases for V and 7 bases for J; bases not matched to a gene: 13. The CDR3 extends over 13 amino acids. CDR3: CASNRQGWEEQYF. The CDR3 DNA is TGTGCCTCCAACCGACAGGGGTGGGAAGAGCAGTACTTC.

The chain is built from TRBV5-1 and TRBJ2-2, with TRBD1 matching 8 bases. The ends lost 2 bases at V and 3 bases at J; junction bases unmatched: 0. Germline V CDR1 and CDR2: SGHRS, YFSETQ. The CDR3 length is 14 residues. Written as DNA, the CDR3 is TGCGCCAGCAGCTTACAGGGGGACACCGGGGAGCTGTTTTTT. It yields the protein CASSLQGDTGELFF.

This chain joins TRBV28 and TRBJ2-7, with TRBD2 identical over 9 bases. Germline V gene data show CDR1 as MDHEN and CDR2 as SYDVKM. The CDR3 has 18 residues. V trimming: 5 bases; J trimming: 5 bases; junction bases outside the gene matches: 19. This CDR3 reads CASSEPGLAVKLGNEQYF. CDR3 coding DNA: TGTGCCAGCAGTGAACCGGGACTAGCTGTGAAACTCGGGAACGAGCAGTACTTC.

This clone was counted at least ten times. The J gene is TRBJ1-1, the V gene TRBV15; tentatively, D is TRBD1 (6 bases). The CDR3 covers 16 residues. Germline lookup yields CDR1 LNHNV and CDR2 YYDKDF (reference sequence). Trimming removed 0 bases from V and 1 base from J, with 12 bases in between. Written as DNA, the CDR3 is TGTGCCACCAGCAGAGATGGTGAGGGACAGAACACTGAAGCTTTCTTT. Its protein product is CATSRDGEGQNTEAFF.

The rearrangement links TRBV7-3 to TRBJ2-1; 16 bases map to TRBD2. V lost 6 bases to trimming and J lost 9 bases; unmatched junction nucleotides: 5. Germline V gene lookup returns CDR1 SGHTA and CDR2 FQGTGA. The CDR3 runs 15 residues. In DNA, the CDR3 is TGTGCCAGCAGGGGGACTAGCGGGAGGGTCGGTGAGCAGTTCTTC. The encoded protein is CASRGTSGRVGEQFF.

CDR3 amino acids: CASSQVLLAGIYEQYF. In DNA, the CDR3 is TGCGCCAGCAGCCAAGTCTTGCTAGCGGGGATCTACGAGCAGTACTTC. The chain couples TRBV4-1 to TRBJ2-7; 9 positions match TRBD2. Germline V gene sequence: CDR1 MGHRA, CDR2 YSYEKL. With 1 base clipped from V and 3 bases from J, the junction kept 7 bases outside the gene matches. The CDR3 consists of 16 residues.

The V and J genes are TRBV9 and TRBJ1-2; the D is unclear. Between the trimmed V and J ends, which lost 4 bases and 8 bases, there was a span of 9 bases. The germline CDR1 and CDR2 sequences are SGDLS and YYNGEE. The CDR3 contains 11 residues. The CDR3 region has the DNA TGTGCCAGCAGCTCCAGTCTGGGCTACACCTTC. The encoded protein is CASSSSLGYTF.

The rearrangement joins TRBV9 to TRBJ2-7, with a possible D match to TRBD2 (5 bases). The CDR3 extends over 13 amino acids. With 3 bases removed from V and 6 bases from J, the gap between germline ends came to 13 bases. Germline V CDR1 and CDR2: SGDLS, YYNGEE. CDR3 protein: CASSADQRGEQYF. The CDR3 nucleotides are TGTGCCAGCAGCGCGGACCAACGGGGCGAGCAGTACTTC.

Written as DNA, the CDR3 is TGTGCCAGCAGCTTGGGAACTAGCGGGGCGCAGTATTTT. Translated, it gives CASSLGTSGAQYF. The V and J genes are TRBV7-2 and TRBJ2-3; the match to TRBD2 covers 10 bases. The CDR3 totals 13 residues. CDR1 is SGHTA, CDR2 FQGNSA, per germline. V shed 3 bases, J shed 10 bases, and the junction held 4 bases outside the gene matches. The complete variable domain, with remaining parts taken from reference TRBV7-2 and TRBJ2-3, reads GAGVSQSPSNKVTEKGKDVELRCDPISGHTALYWYRQSLGQGLEFLIYFQGNSAPDKSGLPSDRFSAERTGGSVSTLTIQRTQQEDSAVYLCASSLGTSGAQYFGPGTRLTVL.

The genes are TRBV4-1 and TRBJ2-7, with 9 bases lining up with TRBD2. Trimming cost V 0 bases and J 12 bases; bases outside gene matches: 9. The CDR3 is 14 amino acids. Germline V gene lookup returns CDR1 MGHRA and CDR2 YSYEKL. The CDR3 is CASSQDGWTSALYF. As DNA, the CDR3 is TGCGCCAGCAGCCAAGACGGGTGGACTAGCGCTCTGTACTTC.

In DNA, the CDR3 is TGTGCCAGCAGTTTCGCAGGGCGCTGGATGATCTATGGCTACACCTTC. It specifies CASSFAGRWMIYGYTF. The chain combines TRBV28 with TRBJ1-2, with D perhaps matching TRBD1 (5 bases). Germline-derived CDR1 and CDR2 are MDHEN and SYDVKM. V was cut by 3 bases and J by 4 bases, with 18 bases left in between. The CDR3 has 16 amino acids.

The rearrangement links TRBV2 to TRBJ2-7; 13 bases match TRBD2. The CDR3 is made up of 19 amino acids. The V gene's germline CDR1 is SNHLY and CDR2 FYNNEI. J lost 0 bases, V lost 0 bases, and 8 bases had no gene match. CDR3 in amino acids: CASSEAGTGLAGSSYEQYF. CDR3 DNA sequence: TGTGCCAGCAGTGAAGCGGGAACGGGACTAGCGGGGAGCTCCTACGAGCAGTACTTC.

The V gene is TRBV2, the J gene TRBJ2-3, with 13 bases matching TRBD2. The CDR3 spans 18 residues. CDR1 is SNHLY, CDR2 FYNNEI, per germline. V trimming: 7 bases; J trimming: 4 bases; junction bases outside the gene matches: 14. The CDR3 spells CASNRRGTSGRAPDTQYF. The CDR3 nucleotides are TGTGCCAGCAACAGAAGGGGTACTAGCGGGAGGGCCCCAGATACGCAGTATTTT.

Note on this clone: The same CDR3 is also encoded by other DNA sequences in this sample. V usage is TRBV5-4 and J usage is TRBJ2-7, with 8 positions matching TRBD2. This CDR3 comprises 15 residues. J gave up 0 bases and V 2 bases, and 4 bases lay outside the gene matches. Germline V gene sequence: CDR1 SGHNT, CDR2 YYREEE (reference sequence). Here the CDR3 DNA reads TGTGCCAGCAGCTTAACTAGCGGAAGCTCCTACGAGCAGTACTTC. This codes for CASSLTSGSSYEQYF. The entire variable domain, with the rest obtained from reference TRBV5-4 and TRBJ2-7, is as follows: ETGVTQSPTHLIKTRGQQVTLRCSSQSGHNTVSWYQQALGQGPQFIFQYYREEENGRGNFPPRFSGLQFPNYSSELNVNALELDDSALYLCASSLTSGSSYEQYFGPGTRLTVT.

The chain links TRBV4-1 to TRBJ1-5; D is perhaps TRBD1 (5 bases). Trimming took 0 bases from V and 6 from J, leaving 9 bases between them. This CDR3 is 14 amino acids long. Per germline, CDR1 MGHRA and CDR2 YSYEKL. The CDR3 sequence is CASSQDQGVQPQHF. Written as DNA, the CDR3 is TGCGCCAGCAGCCAAGATCAAGGGGTTCAGCCCCAGCATTTT.

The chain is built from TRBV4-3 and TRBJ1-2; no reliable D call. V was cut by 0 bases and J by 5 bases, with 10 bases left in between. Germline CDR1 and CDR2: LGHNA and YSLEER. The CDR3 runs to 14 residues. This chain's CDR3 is CASSQDITVYGYTF. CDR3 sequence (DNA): TGCGCCAGCAGCCAAGATATCACGGTGTATGGCTACACCTTC.

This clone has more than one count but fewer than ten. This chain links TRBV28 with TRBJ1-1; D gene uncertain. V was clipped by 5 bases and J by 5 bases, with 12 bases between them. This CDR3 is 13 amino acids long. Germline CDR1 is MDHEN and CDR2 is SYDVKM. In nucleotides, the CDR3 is TGTGCCAGCAGTATCCCGGTAGCAACTGAAGCTTTCTTT. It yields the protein CASSIPVATEAFF.

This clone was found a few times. Written as DNA, the CDR3 is TGTGCCAGCTCACTCGGACAGGGAAGAGGACAGCCCCAGCATTTT. Protein: CASSLGQGRGQPQHF. The chain uses TRBV18 and TRBJ1-5; the match to TRBD1 covers 8 bases. The length of the CDR3 is 15 residues. Germline assignment: CDR1 KGHSH and CDR2 LQKENI. Germline trimming cut 4 bases from V and 7 bases from J; bases unmatched to any gene: 9.

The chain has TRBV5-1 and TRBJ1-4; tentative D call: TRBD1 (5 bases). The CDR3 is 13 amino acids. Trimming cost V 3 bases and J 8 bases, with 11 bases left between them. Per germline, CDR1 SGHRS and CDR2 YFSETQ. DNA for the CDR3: TGCGCCAGCAGCTCCAGGGCGGAAGAAAAACTGTTTTTT. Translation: CASSSRAEEKLFF.